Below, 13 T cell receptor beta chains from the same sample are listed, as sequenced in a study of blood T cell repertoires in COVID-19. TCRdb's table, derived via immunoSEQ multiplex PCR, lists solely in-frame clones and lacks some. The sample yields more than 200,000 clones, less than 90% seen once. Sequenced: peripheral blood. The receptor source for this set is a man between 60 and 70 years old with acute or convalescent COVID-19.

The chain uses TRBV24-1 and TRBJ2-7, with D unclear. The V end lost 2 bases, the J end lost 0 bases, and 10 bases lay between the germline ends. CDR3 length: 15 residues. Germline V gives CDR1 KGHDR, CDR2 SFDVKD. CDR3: CATSDSAAGSYEQYF. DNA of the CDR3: TGTGCCACCAGTGATTCCGCGGCCGGCTCCTACGAGCAGTACTTC.

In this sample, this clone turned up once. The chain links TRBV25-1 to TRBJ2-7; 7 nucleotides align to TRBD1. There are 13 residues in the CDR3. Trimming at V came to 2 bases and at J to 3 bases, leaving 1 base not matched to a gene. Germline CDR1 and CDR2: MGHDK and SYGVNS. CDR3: CASSERQGYEQYF. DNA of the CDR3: TGTGCCAGCAGTGAACGACAGGGCTACGAGCAGTACTTC.

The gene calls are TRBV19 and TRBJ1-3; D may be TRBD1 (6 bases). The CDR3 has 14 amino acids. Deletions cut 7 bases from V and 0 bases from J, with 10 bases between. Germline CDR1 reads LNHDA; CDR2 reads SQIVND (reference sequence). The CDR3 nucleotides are TGTGCCAGTACCCGAGGGGGCTCTGGAAACACCATATATTTT. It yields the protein CASTRGGSGNTIYF.

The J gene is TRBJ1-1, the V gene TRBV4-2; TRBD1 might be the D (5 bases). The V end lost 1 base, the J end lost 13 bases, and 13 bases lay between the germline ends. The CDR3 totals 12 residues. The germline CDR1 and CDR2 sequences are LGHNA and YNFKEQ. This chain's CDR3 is CASSQGQFMVFF. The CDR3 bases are TGTGCCAGCAGCCAAGGACAGTTTATGGTTTTCTTT.

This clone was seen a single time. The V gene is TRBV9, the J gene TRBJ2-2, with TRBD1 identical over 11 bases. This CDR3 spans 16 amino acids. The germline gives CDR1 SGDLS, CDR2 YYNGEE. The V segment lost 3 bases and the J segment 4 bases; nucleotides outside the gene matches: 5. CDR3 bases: TGTGCCAGCAGCGGCCGGGACAGGGGGAGCACCGGGGAGCTGTTTTTT. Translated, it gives CASSGRDRGSTGELFF.

The CDR3 bases are TGTGCTGTCGCACTGGCAGGAAGATACGAGCAGTACTTC. Protein product: CAVALAGRYEQYF. The chain joins TRBV2 to TRBJ2-7; D gene unclear. Per the germline V gene, CDR1 is SNHLY and CDR2 is FYNNEI. The CDR3 sequence is 13 residues long.

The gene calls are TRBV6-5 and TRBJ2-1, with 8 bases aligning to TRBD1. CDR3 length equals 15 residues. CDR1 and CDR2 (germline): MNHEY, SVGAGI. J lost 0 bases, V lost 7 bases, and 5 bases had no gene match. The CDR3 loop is CASIKTGGSYNEQFF. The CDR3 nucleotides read TGTGCCAGCATCAAAACAGGGGGCTCCTACAATGAGCAGTTCTTC.

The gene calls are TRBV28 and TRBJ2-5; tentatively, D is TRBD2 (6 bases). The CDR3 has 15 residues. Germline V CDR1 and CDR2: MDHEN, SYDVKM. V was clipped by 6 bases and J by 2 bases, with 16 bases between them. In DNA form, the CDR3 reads TGTGCCAGCAGCCTAAGGACGGGAGAGCAAGAGACCCAGTACTTC. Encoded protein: CASSLRTGEQETQYF. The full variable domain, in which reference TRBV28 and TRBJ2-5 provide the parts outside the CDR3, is DVKVTQSSRYLVKRTGEKVFLECVQDMDHENMFWYRQDPGLGLRLIYFSYDVKMKEKGDIPEGYSVSREKKERFSLILESASTNQTSMYLCASSLRTGEQETQYFGPGTRLLVL.

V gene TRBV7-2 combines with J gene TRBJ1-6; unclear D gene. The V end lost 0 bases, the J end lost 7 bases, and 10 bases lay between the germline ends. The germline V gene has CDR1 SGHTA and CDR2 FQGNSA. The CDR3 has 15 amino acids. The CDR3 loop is CASSLAQRGNSPLHF. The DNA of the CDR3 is TGTGCCAGCAGCTTAGCCCAGCGTGGGAATTCACCCCTCCACTTT. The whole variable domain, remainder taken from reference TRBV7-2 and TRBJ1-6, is GAGVSQSPSNKVTEKGKDVELRCDPISGHTALYWYRQSLGQGLEFLIYFQGNSAPDKSGLPSDRFSAERTGGSVSTLTIQRTQQEDSAVYLCASSLAQRGNSPLHFGNGTRLTVT.

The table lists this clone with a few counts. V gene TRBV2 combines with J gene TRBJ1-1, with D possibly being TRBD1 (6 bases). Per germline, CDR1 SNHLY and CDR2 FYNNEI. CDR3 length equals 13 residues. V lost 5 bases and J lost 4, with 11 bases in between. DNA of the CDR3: TGTGCCAGCAGTATACAGGGTCGCACTGAAGCTTTCTTT. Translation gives CASSIQGRTEAFF. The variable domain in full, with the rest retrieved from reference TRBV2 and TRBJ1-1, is EPEVTQTPSHQVTQMGQEVILRCVPISNHLYFYWYRQILGQKVEFLVSFYNNEISEKSEIFDDQFSVERPDGSNFTLKIRSTKLEDSAMYFCASSIQGRTEAFFGQGTRLTVV.

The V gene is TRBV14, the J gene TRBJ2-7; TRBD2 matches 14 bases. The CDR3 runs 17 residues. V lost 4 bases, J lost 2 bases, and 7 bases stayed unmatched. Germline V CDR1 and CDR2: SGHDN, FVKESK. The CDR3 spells CASSPTSGRVRTYEQYF. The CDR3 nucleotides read TGTGCCAGCAGCCCGACTAGCGGGAGGGTAAGGACCTACGAGCAGTACTTC.

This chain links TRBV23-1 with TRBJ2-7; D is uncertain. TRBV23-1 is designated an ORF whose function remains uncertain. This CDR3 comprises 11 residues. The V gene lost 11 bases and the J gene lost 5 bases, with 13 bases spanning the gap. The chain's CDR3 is CAVLQVHEQYF. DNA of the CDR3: TGCGCCGTCCTTCAGGTCCACGAGCAGTACTTC.

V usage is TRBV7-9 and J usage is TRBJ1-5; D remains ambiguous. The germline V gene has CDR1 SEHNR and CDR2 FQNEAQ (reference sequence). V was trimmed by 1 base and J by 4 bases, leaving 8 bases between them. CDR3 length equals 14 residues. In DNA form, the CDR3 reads TGTGCCAGCAGCTTAGACAGCAAGAATCAGCCCCAGCATTTT. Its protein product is CASSLDSKNQPQHF. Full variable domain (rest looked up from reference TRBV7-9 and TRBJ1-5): DTGVSQNPRHKITKRGQNVTFRCDPISEHNRLYWYRQTLGQGPEFLTYFQNEAQLEKSRLLSDRFSAERPKGSFSTLEIQRTEQGDSAMYLCASSLDSKNQPQHFGDGTRLSIL.